The subject of this entry is one T cell receptor (beta chain). Its target is unknown. This specimen belongs to a study of T-cell reconstitution after alpha-beta-depleted transplantation in children. The authors prepared the TCRbeta library with unique molecular identifiers. TCRdb reprocessed the PCR reads via MiXCR and lists one record per CDR3 protein. Of 700,000 to 850,000 distinct CDR3 sequences listed, 15% to 20% are singletons. Findings and caveats of the study: It was surviving recipient T cells and thymic progenitors that gave some patients high TCRbeta diversity at day 60.

The CDR3 loop spans 14 amino acids. In germline, CDR1 is SQVTM, CDR2 ANQGSEA. Trimming stripped 1 base from V and 5 bases from J, with 12 bases between. The TCR was taken from a male patient younger than 18 who had a stem cell transplant for acute lymphoblastic leukemia, so the T cells may come from the graft donor. Specimen: PBMCs, mostly from graft donor cells, collected 360 days after TCRalphabeta/CD19-depleted stem cell transplant. This chain connects TRBV29-1 to TRBJ2-1; no reliable D call. The CDR3 sequence: CSVEGLGRDNEQFF. The CDR3 DNA sequence: TGCAGCGTTGAAGGGCTAGGAAGGGACAATGAGCAGTTCTTC.